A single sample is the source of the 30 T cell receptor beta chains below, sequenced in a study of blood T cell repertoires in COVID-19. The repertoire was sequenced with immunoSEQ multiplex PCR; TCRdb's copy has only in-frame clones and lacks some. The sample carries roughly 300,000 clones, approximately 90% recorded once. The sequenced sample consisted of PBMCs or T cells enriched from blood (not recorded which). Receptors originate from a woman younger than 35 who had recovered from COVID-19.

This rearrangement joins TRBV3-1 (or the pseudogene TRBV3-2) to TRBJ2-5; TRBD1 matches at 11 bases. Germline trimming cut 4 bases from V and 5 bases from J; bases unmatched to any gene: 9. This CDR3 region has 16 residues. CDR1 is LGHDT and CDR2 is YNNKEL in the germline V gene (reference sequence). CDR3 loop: CASSRRTGGIEETQYF. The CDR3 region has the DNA TGTGCCAGCAGCCGCCGGACAGGGGGCATTGAGGAGACCCAGTACTTC.

CDR3 in DNA: TGCGCCAGCAGTCTTAACCCGACAGTCTATGGCTACACCTTC. This codes for CASSLNPTVYGYTF. The rearrangement links TRBV5-1 to TRBJ1-2; a weak D match, TRBD1 (5 bases). The V end was cut by 5 bases, the J end by 4 bases, with 15 bases between. The CDR3 spans 14 residues. The germline V gene has CDR1 SGHRS and CDR2 YFSETQ.

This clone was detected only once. The CDR3 loop reads CASSSARTGWYEQYF. CDR3 nucleotide sequence: TGTGCCAGCAGTTCCGCGAGGACAGGGTGGTACGAGCAGTACTTC. This chain uses TRBV28 with TRBJ2-7; 8 positions agree with TRBD1. Germline V CDR1 and CDR2: MDHEN, SYDVKM. With 4 bases clipped from V and 4 bases from J, the junction kept 9 bases outside the gene matches. The CDR3 totals 15 residues.

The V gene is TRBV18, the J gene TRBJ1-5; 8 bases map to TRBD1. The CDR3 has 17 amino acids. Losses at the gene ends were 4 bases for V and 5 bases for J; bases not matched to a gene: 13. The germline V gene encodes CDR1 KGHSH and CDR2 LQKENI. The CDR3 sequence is CASSRRGQGRVDQPQHF. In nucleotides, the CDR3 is TGTGCCAGCTCACGAAGAGGACAGGGCCGCGTGGATCAGCCCCAGCATTTT.

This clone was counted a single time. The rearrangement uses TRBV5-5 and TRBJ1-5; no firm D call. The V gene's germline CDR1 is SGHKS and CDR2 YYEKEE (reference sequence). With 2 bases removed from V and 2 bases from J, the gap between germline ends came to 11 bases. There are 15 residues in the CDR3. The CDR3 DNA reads TGTGCCAGCAGCTTAAGAGGGAGTGGCAATCAGCCCCAGCATTTT. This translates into CASSLRGSGNQPQHF.

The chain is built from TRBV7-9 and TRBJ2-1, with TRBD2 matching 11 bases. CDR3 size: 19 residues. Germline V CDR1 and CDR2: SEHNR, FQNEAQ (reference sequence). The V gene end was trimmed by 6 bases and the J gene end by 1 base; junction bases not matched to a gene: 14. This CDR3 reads CASSRFTSGSPSSYNEQFF. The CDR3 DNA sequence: TGTGCCAGCAGTCGTTTCACTAGCGGGAGCCCCTCATCCTACAATGAGCAGTTCTTC.

The CDR3 sequence: CASSLWTGSHEQYF. CDR3 bases: TGTGCCAGCAGTTTATGGACAGGGAGTCACGAGCAGTACTTC. This chain joins TRBV28 and TRBJ2-7; 7 positions match TRBD1. The germline gives CDR1 MDHEN, CDR2 SYDVKM. V lost 0 bases, J lost 5 bases, and 4 bases stayed unmatched. The CDR3 is 14 amino acids.

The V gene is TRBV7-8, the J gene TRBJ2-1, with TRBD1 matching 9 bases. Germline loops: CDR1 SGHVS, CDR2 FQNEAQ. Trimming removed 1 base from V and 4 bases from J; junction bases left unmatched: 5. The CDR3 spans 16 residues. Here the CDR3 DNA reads TGTGCCAGCAGCTTAGTGACAGGGGGTTTTTACAATGAGCAGTTCTTC. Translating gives CASSLVTGGFYNEQFF.

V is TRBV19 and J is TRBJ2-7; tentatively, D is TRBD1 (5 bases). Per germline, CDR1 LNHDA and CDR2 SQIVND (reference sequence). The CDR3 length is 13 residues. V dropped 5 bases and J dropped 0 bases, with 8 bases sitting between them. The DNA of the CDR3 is TGTGCCAGTAGTTCAGGGCTCTCCTACGAGCAGTACTTC. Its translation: CASSSGLSYEQYF. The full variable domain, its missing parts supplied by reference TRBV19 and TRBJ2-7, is DGGITQSPKYLFRKEGQNVTLSCEQNLNHDAMYWYRQDPGQGLRLIYYSQIVNDFQKGDIAEGYSVSREKKESFPLTVTSAQKNPTAFYLCASSSGLSYEQYFGPGTRLTVT.

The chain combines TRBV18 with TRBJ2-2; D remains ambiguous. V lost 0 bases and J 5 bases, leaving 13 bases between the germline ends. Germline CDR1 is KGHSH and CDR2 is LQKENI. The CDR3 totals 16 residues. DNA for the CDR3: TGTGCCAGCTCACCACCGATTGCGGCAGAGACCGGGGAGCTGTTTTTT. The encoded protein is CASSPPIAAETGELFF.

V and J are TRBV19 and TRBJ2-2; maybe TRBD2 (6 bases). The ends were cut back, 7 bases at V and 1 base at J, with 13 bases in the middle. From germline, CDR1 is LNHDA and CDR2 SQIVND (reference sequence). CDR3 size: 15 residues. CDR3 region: CASTQGSGNTGELFF. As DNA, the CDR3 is TGTGCCAGTACCCAGGGTAGCGGGAACACCGGGGAGCTGTTTTTT.

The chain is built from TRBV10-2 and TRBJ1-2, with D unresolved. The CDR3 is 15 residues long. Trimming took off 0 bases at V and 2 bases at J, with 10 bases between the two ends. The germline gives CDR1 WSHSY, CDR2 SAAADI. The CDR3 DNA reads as TGCGCCAGCAGTGAGTCGTACCAGTGGAACTATGGCTACACCTTC. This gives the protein CASSESYQWNYGYTF.

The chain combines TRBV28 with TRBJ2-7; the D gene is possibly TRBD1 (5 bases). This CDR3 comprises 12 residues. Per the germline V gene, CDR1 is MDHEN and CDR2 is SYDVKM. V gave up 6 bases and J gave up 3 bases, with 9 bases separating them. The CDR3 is CASRPQGYEQYF. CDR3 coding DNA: TGTGCCAGCAGACCTCAGGGCTACGAGCAGTACTTC.

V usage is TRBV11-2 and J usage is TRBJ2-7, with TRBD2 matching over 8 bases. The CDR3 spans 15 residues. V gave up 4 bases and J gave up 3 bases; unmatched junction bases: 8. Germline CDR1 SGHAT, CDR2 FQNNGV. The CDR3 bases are TGTGCCAGCAGCTCGGGGACTAGTCCATTCTACGAGCAGTACTTC. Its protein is CASSSGTSPFYEQYF.

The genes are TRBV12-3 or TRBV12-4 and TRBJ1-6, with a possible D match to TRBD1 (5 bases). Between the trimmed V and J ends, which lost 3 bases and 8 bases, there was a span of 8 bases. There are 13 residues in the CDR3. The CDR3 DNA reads TGTGCCAGCAGTTTCGGGGGTGATTCACCCCTCCACTTT. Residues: CASSFGGDSPLHF.

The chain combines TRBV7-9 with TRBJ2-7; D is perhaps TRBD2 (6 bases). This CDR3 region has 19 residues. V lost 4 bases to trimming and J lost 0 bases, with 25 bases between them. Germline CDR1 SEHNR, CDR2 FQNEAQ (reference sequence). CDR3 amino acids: CASSSHSVRGSQVSYEQYF. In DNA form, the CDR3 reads TGTGCCAGCAGCTCCCACTCCGTTCGGGGGAGTCAGGTCTCCTACGAGCAGTACTTC.

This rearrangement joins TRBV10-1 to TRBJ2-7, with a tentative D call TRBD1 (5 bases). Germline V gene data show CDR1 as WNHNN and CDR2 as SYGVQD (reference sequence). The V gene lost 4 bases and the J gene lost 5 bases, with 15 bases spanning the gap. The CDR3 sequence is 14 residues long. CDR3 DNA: TGCGCCAGCAGTGGACGACAGTCTATAGACGAGCAGTACTTC. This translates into CASSGRQSIDEQYF.

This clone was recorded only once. CDR3: CASSSAPGLGGSPLHF. CDR3 nucleotide sequence: TGTGCCAGCAGCTCCGCACCGGGACTGGGGGGTTCACCCCTCCACTTT. V and J are TRBV7-9 and TRBJ1-6; D is perhaps TRBD1 (5 bases). This CDR3 is 16 amino acids long. Trimming stripped 4 bases from V and 9 bases from J, with 19 bases between. The germline CDR1 and CDR2 sequences are SEHNR and FQNEAQ (reference sequence).

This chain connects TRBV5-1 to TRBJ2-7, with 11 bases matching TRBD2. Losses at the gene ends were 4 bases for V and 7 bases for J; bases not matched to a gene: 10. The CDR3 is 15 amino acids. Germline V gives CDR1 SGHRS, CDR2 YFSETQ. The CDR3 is CASSPPLAGAQEQYF. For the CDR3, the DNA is TGCGCCAGCAGCCCCCCACTAGCGGGAGCACAAGAGCAGTACTTC.

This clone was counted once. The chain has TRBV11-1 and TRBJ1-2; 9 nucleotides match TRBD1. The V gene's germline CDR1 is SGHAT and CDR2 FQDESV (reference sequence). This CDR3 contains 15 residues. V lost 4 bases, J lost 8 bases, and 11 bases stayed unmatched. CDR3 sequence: CASSSYRGRLDGYTF. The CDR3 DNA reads TGTGCCAGCAGCTCGTACAGGGGGCGCTTGGACGGCTACACCTTC.

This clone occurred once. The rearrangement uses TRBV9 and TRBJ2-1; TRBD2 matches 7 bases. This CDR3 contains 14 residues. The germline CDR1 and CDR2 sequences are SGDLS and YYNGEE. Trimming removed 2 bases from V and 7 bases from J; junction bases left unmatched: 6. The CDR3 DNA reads TGTGCCAGCAGCGTTGGGCGAGCGGGGAATGAGCAGTTCTTC. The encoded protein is CASSVGRAGNEQFF.

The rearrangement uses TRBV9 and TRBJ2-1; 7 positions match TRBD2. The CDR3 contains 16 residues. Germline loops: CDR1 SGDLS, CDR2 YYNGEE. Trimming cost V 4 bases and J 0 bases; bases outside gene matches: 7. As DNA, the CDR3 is TGTGCCAGCAGCCCGACGGGCGGGGGCTCCTACAATGAGCAGTTCTTC. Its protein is CASSPTGGGSYNEQFF.

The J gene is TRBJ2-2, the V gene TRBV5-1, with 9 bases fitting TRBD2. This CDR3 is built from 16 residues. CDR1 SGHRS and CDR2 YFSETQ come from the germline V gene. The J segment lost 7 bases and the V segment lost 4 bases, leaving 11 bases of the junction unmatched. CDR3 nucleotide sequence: TGCGCCAGCAGCCAGCCGGGACTAGCTAATCTCGGGGAGCTGTTTTTT. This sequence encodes CASSQPGLANLGELFF.

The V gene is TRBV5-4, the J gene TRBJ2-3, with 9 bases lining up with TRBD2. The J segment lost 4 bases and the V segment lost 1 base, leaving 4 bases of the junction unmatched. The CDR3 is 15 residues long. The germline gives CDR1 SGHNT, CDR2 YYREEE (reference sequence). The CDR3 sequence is CASSLIAGGADTQYF. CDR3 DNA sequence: TGTGCCAGCAGCTTGATCGCGGGGGGGGCAGATACGCAGTATTTT.

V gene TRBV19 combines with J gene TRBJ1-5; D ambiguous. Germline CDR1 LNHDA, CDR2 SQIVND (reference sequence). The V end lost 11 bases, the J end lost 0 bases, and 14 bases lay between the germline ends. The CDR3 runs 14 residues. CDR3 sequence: CAAKRSGSNQPQHF. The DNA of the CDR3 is TGTGCCGCCAAGCGGAGCGGTAGCAATCAGCCCCAGCATTTT.

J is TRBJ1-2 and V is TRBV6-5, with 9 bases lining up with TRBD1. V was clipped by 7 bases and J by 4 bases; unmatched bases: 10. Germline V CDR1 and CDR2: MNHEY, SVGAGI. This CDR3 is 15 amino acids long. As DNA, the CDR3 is TGTGCCAGCACCCAAGCCCCACAGGGGGCCTATGGCTACACCTTC. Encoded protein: CASTQAPQGAYGYTF.

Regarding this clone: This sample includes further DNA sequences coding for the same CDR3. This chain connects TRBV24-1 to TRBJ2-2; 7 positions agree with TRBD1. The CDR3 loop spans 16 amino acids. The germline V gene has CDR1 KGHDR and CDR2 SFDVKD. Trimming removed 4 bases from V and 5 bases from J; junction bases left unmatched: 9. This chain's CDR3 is CATSDPRQGSTGELFF. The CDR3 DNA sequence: TGTGCCACCAGTGACCCTCGACAGGGATCGACCGGGGAGCTGTTTTTT.

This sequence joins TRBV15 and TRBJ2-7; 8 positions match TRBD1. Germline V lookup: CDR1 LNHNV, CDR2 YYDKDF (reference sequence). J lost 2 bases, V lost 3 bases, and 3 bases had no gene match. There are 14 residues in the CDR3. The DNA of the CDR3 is TGTGCCACCAGCAGGGGACAGGCAACCTACGAGCAGTACTTC. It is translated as CATSRGQATYEQYF.

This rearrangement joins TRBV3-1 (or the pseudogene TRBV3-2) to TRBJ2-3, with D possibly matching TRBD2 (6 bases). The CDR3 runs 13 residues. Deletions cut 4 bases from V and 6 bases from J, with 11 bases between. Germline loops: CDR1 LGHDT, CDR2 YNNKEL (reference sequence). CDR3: CASSPSGSDTQYF. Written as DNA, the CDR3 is TGTGCCAGCAGCCCCTCCGGGAGTGATACGCAGTATTTT.

CDR3 in amino acids: CASRDRSALHF. The CDR3 bases are TGTGCCAGCAGAGACAGGTCGGCCCTCCACTTT. This chain joins TRBV2 and TRBJ1-6, with a weak D call TRBD1 (6 bases). The length of the CDR3 is 11 residues. Trimming took off 6 bases at V and 14 bases at J, with 11 bases between the two ends. Germline loops: CDR1 SNHLY, CDR2 FYNNEI.